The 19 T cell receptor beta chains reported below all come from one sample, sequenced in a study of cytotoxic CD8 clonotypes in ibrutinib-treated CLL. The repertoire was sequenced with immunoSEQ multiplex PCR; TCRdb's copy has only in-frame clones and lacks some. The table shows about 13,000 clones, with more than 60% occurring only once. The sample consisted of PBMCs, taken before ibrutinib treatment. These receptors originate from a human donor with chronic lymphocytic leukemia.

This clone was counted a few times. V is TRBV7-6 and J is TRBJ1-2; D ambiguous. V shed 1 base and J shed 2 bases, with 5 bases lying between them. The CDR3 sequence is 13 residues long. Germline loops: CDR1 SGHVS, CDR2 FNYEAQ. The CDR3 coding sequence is TGTGCCAGCAGCTTAGGGCAGAACTATGGCTACACCTTC. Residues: CASSLGQNYGYTF.

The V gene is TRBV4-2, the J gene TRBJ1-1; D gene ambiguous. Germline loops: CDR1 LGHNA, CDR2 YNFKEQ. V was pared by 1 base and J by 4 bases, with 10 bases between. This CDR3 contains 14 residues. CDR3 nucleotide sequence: TGTGCCAGCAGCCAAGTGACGGCTACCACTGAAGCTTTCTTT. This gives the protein CASSQVTATTEAFF.

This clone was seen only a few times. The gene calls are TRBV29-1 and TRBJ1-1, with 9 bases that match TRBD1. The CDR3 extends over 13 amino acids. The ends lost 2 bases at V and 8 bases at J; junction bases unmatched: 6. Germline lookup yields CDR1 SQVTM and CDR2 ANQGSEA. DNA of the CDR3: TGCAGCGTTGAACCGACAGGGGGAGGAGAAGCTTTCTTT. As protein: CSVEPTGGGEAFF.

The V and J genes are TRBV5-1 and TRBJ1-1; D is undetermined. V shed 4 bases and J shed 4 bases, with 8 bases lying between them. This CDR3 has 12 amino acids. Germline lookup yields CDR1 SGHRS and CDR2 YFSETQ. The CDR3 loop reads CASSASGTEAFF. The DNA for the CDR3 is TGCGCCAGCAGCGCCTCGGGCACTGAAGCTTTCTTT. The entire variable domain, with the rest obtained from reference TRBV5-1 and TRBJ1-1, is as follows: KAGVTQTPRYLIKTRGQQVTLSCSPISGHRSVSWYQQTPGQGLQFLFEYFSETQRNKGNFPGRFSGRQFSNSRSEMNVSTLELGDSALYLCASSASGTEAFFGQGTRLTVV.

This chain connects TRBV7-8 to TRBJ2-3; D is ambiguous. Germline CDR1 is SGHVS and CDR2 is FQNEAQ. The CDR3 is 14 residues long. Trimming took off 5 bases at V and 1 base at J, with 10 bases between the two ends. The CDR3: CASSPPSRTDTQYF. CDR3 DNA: TGTGCCAGCAGCCCCCCGTCCCGCACAGATACGCAGTATTTT. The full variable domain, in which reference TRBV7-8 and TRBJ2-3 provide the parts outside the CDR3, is GAGVSQSPRYKVAKRGQDVALRCDPISGHVSLFWYQQALGQGPEFLTYFQNEAQLDKSGLPSDRFFAERPEGSVSTLKIQRTQQEDSAVYLCASSPPSRTDTQYFGPGTRLTVL.

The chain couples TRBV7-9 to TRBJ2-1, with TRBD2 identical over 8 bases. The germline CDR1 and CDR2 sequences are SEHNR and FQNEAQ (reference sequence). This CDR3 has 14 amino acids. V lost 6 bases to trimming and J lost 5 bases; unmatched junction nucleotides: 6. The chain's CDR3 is CASREGLANNEQFF. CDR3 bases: TGTGCCAGCAGGGAAGGACTAGCTAACAATGAGCAGTTCTTC. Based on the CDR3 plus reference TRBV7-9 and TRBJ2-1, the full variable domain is DTGVSQNPRHKITKRGQNVTFRCDPISEHNRLYWYRQTLGQGPEFLTYFQNEAQLEKSRLLSDRFSAERPKGSFSTLEIQRTEQGDSAMYLCASREGLANNEQFFGPGTRLTVL.

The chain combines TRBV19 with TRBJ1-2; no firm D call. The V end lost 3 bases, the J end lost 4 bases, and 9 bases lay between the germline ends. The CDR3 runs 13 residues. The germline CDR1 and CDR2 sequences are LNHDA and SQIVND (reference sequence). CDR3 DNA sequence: TGTGCCAGTAGTATTGGGCAGCTCTATGGCTACACCTTC. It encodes CASSIGQLYGYTF.

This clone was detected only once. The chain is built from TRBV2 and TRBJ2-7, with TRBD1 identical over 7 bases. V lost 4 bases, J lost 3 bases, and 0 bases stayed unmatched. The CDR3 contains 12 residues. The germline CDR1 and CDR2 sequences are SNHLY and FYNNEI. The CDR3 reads CASSGDSYEQYF. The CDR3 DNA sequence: TGTGCCAGCAGTGGGGACAGCTACGAGCAGTACTTC.

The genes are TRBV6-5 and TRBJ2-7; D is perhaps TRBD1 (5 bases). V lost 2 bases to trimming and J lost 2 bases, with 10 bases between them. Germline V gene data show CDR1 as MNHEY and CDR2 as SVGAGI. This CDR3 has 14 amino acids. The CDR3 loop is CASSYDSLAYEQYF. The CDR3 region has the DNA TGTGCCAGCAGTTACGACAGCCTGGCCTACGAGCAGTACTTC.

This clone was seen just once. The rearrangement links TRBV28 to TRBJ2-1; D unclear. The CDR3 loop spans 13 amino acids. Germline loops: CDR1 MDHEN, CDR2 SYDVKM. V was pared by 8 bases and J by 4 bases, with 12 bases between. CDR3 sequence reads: CASVEASYNEQFF. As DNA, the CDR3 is TGTGCCAGCGTCGAGGCTTCTTACAATGAGCAGTTCTTC.

CDR3: CASSPPGQGRQYF. The CDR3 nucleotides are TGTGCCAGCAGCCCGCCGGGACAGGGGAGGCAGTACTTC. The gene calls are TRBV28 and TRBJ2-7; 10 bases agree with TRBD1. The CDR3 extends over 13 amino acids. The junction had 8 bases not matched to a gene; V was cut back by 6 bases and J by 9 bases. Germline CDR1 and CDR2: MDHEN and SYDVKM.

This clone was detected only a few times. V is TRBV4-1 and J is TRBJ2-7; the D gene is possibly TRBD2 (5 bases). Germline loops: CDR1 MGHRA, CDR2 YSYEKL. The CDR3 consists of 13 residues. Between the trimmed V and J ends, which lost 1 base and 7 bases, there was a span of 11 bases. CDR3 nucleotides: TGCGCCAGCAGCCAAGGGTCCGGACTGGAGCAGTACTTC. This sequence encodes CASSQGSGLEQYF.

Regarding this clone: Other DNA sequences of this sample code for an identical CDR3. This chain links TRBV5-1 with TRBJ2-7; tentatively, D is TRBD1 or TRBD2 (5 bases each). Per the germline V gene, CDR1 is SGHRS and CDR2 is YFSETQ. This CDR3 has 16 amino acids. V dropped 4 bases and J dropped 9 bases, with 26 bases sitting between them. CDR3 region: CASSVALLQAREGQYF. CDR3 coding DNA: TGCGCCAGCAGCGTTGCCCTCTTACAGGCCCGAGAGGGGCAGTACTTC.

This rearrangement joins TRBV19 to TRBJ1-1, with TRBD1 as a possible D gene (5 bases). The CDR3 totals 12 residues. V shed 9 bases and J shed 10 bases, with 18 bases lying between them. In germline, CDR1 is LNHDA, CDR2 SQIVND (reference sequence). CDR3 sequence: CASRVGAGGAFF. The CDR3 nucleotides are TGTGCCAGCCGCGTCGGGGCTGGAGGAGCTTTCTTT.

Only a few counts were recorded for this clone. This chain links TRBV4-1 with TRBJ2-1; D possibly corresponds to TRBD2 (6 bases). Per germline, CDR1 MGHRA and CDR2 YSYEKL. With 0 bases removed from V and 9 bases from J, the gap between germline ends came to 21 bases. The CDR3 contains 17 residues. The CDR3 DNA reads TGCGCCAGCAGCCAAGAGTCTGCGGGAAGAGAGAGGAGTGAGCAGTTCTTC. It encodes CASSQESAGRERSEQFF.

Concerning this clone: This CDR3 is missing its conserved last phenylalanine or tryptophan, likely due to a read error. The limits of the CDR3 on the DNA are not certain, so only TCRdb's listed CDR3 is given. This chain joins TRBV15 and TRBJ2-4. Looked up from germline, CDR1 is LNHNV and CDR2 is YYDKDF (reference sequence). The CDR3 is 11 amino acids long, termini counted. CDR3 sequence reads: CATSRVGSAEC.

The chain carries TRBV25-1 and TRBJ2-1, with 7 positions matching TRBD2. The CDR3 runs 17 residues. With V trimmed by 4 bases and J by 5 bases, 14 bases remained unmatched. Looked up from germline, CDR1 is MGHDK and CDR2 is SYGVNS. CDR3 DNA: TGTGCCAGCAGTGCGGCGGGGGTCGGTGGAGGACACAATGAGCAGTTCTTC. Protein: CASSAAGVGGGHNEQFF.

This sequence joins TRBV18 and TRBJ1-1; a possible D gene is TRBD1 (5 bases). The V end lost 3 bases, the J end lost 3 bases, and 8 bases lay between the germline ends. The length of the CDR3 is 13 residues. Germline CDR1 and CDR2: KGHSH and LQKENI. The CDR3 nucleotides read TGTGCCAGCTCACCCCGCAGGGACACTGAAGCTTTCTTT. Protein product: CASSPRRDTEAFF.

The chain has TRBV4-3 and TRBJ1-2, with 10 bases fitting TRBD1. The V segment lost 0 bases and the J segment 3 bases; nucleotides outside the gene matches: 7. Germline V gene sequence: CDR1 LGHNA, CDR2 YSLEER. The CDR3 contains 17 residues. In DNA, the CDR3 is TGCGCCAGCAGCCAAGATGAGGGGACAGGGGAATACTATGGCTACACCTTC. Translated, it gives CASSQDEGTGEYYGYTF.